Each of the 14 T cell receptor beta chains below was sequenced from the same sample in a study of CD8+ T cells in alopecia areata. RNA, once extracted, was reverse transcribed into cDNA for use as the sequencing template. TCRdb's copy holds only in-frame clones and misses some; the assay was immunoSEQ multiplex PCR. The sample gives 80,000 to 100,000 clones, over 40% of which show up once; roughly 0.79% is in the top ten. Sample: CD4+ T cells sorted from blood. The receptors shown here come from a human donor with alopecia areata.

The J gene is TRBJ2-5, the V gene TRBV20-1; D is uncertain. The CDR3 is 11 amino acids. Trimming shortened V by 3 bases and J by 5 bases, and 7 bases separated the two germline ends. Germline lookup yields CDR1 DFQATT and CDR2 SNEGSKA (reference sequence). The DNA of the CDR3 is TGCAGTGCTAGGGGTTCGGAGACCCAGTACTTC. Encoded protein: CSARGSETQYF.

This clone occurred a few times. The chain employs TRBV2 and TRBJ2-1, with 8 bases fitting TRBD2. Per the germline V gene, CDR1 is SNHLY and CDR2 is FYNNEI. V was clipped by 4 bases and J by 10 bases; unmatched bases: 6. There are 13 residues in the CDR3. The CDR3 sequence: CASSAVLAVEQFF. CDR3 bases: TGTGCCAGCAGTGCGGTACTAGCGGTCGAGCAGTTCTTC.

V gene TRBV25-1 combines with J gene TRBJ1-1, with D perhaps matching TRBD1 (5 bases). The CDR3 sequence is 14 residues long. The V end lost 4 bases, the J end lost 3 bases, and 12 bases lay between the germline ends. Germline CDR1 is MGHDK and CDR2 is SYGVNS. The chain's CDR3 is CASSGRQRYTEAFF. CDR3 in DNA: TGTGCCAGCAGTGGTCGACAGAGATACACTGAAGCTTTCTTT.

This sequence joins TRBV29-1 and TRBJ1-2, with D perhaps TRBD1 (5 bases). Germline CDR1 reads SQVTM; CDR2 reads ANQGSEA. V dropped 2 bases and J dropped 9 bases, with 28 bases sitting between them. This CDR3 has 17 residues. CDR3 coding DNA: TGCAGCGTTGAAAGAGATGCCTGGTTGGGCAGGGCCCTAAGCTACACCTTC. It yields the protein CSVERDAWLGRALSYTF.

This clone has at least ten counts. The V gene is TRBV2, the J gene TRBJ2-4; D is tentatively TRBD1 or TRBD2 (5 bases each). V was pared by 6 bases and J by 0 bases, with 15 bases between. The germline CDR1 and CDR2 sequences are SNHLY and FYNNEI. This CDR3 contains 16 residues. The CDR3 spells CASRLRDDVAKNIQYF. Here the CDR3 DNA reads TGTGCCAGCAGACTACGGGACGACGTAGCCAAAAACATTCAGTACTTC.

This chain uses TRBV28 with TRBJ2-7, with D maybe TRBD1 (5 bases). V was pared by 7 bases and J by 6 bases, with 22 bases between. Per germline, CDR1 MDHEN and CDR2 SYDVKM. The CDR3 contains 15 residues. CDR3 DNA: TGTGCCAGCACCCCCCGGCAGGGCCATACTATCGAGCAGTACTTC. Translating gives CASTPRQGHTIEQYF. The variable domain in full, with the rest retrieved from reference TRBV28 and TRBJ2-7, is DVKVTQSSRYLVKRTGEKVFLECVQDMDHENMFWYRQDPGLGLRLIYFSYDVKMKEKGDIPEGYSVSREKKERFSLILESASTNQTSMYLCASTPRQGHTIEQYFGPGTRLTVT.

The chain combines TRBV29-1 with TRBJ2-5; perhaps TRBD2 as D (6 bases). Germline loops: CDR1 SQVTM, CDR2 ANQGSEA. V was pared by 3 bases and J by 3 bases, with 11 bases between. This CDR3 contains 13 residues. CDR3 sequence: CSVDGGFKETQYF. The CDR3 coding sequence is TGCAGCGTTGACGGGGGATTCAAAGAGACCCAGTACTTC.

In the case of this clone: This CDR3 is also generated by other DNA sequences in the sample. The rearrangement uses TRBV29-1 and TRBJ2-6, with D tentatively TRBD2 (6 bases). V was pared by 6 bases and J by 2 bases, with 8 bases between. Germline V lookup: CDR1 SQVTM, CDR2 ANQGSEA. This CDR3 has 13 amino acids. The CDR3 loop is CSVRGTGANVLTF. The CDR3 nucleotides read TGCAGCGTCCGGGGGACTGGGGCCAACGTCCTGACTTTC.

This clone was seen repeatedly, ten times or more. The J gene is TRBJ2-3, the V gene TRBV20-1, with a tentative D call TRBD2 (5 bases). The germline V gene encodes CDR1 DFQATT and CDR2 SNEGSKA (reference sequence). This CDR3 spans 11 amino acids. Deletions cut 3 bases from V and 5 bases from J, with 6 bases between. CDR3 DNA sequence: TGCAGTGCTAGCCGGGAAGATACGCAGTATTTT. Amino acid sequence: CSASREDTQYF.

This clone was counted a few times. The CDR3 DNA reads TGTGCCAGCAGTTTGGCGAGAACAGGTCAGAGCGAGTACTTC. Translation: CASSLARTGQSEYF. The chain links TRBV28 to TRBJ2-4, with D possibly TRBD1 on 5 matching bases. The V gene lost 3 bases and the J gene lost 14 bases, with 20 bases spanning the gap. This CDR3 has 14 residues. Germline V gives CDR1 MDHEN, CDR2 SYDVKM.

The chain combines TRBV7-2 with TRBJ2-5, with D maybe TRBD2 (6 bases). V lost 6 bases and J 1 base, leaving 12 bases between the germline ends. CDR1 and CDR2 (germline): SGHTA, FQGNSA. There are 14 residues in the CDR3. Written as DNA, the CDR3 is TGTGCCAGCAGACGAAACGGGGGCCAAGAGACCCAGTACTTC. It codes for CASRRNGGQETQYF.

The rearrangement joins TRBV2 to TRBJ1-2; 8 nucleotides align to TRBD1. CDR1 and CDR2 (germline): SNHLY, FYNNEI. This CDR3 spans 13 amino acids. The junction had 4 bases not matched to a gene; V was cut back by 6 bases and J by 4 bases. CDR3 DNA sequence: TGTGCCAGCAGCTTCCAGGGGGCCTATGGCTACACCTTC. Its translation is CASSFQGAYGYTF.

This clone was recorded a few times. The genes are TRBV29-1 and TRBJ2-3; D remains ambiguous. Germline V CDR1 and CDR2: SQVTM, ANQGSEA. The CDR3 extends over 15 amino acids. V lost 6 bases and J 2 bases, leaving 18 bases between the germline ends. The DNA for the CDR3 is TGCAGCGTAGGCTTTTCGGGTTCTTACACAGATACGCAGTATTTT. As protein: CSVGFSGSYTDTQYF.

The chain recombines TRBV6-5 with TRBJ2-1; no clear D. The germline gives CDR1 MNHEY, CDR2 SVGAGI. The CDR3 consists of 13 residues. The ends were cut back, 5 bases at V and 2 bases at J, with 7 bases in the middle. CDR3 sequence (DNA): TGTGCCAGCAGTGGGTATACCTACAATGAGCAGTTCTTC. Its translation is CASSGYTYNEQFF.